The 9 T cell receptor beta chains presented below share a single source sample, sequenced in a study of T cell repertoires in cytomegalovirus infection. TCRdb reprocessed the reads with MiXCR, giving one entry per CDR3 protein. The repertoire includes hundreds of thousands of distinct CDR3 sequences, about a sixth of them detected once, and about 12% sits in the top ten. The sample was PBMCs. The receptors were sampled from a human donor in good health (CMV status not recorded). Some clones in this sample may be carry-over from other donors' samples.

The chain joins TRBV18 to TRBJ2-1; 9 positions agree with TRBD2. The CDR3 is made up of 14 amino acids. V was pared by 4 bases and J by 7 bases, with 5 bases of the junction left unmatched. Germline values: CDR1 KGHSH, CDR2 LQKENI. CDR3 residues: CASSLSSGVNEQFF. CDR3 coding DNA: TGTGCCAGCTCACTATCTAGCGGGGTGAATGAGCAGTTCTTC.

This clonotype was recorded at least ten times. J is TRBJ2-3 and V is TRBV7-2; TRBD2 matches 12 bases. The V gene's germline CDR1 is SGHTA and CDR2 FQGNSA. Unmatched junction bases numbered 9, after V lost 7 bases and J lost 4 bases. This CDR3 is 16 amino acids long. The CDR3 is CASTASGGAGADTQYF. The CDR3 DNA sequence: TGTGCCAGCACCGCTAGCGGGGGGGCAGGCGCAGATACGCAGTATTTT.

At least ten counts were recorded for this clonotype. The rearrangement uses TRBV4-3 and TRBJ2-5, with 8 nucleotides matching TRBD1. CDR3 length: 14 residues. Germline loops: CDR1 LGHNA, CDR2 YSLEER. V dropped 4 bases and J dropped 5; count of bases not matched to a gene: 6. CDR3 nucleotides: TGCGCCAGCAGCCGCAGGACAGGGTCGGAGACCCAGTACTTC. This sequence encodes CASSRRTGSETQYF.

This clonotype was detected many times. The J gene is TRBJ1-1, the V gene TRBV19; TRBD1 matches at 11 bases. The CDR3 has 14 residues. Germline CDR1 LNHDA, CDR2 SQIVND (reference sequence). V trimming: 6 bases; J trimming: 10 bases; junction bases outside the gene matches: 10. The CDR3 DNA sequence: TGTGCCAGTAGCATTGGACAGGGGGCGTACGGAGCTTTCTTT. This sequence encodes CASSIGQGAYGAFF.

This clonotype turned up a few times. The chain links TRBV4-1 to TRBJ2-5; no firm D call. The V gene's germline CDR1 is MGHRA and CDR2 YSYEKL. The V end was cut by 3 bases, the J end by 1 base, with 12 bases between. CDR3 length equals 15 residues. For the CDR3, the DNA is TGCGCCAGCAGCCAGGGCTGGAACACCCAAGAGACCCAGTACTTC. It is translated as CASSQGWNTQETQYF.

This clonotype has a count of ten or more. The chain employs TRBV5-4 and TRBJ2-1, with D perhaps assigned TRBD1 or TRBD2 (7 bases each). This CDR3 is built from 15 residues. Germline assignment: CDR1 SGHNT and CDR2 YYREEE (reference sequence). With 0 bases removed from V and 6 bases from J, the gap between germline ends came to 13 bases. Here the CDR3 reads CASSLVPGGGNEQFF. The DNA for the CDR3 is TGTGCCAGCAGCTTGGTTCCAGGGGGGGGCAATGAGCAGTTCTTC.

The chain couples TRBV6-1 to TRBJ1-2; tentative D call: TRBD1 (6 bases). The CDR3 runs to 17 residues. V gave up 1 base and J gave up 4 bases, with 19 bases separating them. Germline V gene lookup returns CDR1 MNHNS and CDR2 SASEGT. CDR3 sequence (DNA): TGTGCCAGCAGTGAAGACAGGGATCCCCACGGTGCCTATGGCTACACCTTC. It translates to CASSEDRDPHGAYGYTF.

Remarks on this clonotype: It may be a read error: a sequence one base away is much more abundant. The conserved closing phenylalanine or tryptophan is absent in this CDR3, likely reflecting a read error. The V call is TRBV12-3 or TRBV12-4, the J call TRBJ2-7, with D possibly TRBD1 on 6 matching bases. V was shortened by 4 bases and J by 0 bases, with 16 bases between the two germline ends. The CDR3 sequence is 16 residues long. This chain's CDR3 is CASSSEGWDISYEQYI. CDR3 sequence (DNA): TGTGCCAGCAGTTCCGAGGGTTGGGACATCTCCTACGAGCAGTACATC.

The chain links TRBV28 to TRBJ1-1; D is ambiguous. CDR1 and CDR2 (germline): MDHEN, SYDVKM. The CDR3 is made up of 14 amino acids. V lost 6 bases and J 0 bases, leaving 11 bases between the germline ends. The CDR3 loop is CASSPGRVNTEAFF. CDR3 nucleotides: TGTGCCAGCAGCCCCGGACGGGTGAACACTGAAGCTTTCTTT. Using reference TRBV28 and TRBJ1-1 for the parts outside the CDR3, the full variable domain is DVKVTQSSRYLVKRTGEKVFLECVQDMDHENMFWYRQDPGLGLRLIYFSYDVKMKEKGDIPEGYSVSREKKERFSLILESASTNQTSMYLCASSPGRVNTEAFFGQGTRLTVV.